Shown below are 8 T cell receptor beta chains from a single sample sequenced in a study of cytomegalovirus exposure and HLA in healthy donors. Libraries were prepared by immunoSEQ multiplex PCR; TCRdb keeps only in-frame clonotypes and omits some of them. The data contain some 120,000 clones, 88% of them seen just once; the ten biggest clones take up approximately 1.5%. The sample comprised PBMCs. These receptors all stem from a man aged 25 to 45 in good health and CMV-seronegative.

This chain links TRBV4-2 with TRBJ2-5; the match to TRBD1 covers 8 bases. Unmatched junction bases numbered 10, after V lost 0 bases and J lost 4 bases. The CDR3 runs 17 residues. Germline V gene lookup returns CDR1 LGHNA and CDR2 YNFKEQ. The CDR3 loop reads CASSQDGTGGRGETQYF. CDR3 DNA: TGTGCCAGCAGCCAAGATGGAACAGGGGGGAGAGGAGAGACCCAGTACTTC.

The gene calls are TRBV29-1 and TRBJ1-1; 9 bases line up with TRBD1. Per the germline V gene, CDR1 is SQVTM and CDR2 is ANQGSEA. The V and J ends lost 8 bases and 3 bases, in that order; junction bases with no gene match: 7. This CDR3 is built from 13 residues. The CDR3 loop reads CSSSRDRDTEAFF. DNA of the CDR3: TGCAGCTCATCTCGGGACAGGGACACTGAAGCTTTCTTT.

V gene TRBV5-1 combines with J gene TRBJ2-4; 12 bases match TRBD1. Trimming cost V 4 bases and J 6 bases; bases outside gene matches: 11. Germline CDR1 SGHRS, CDR2 YFSETQ. The CDR3 runs to 17 residues. CDR3 DNA sequence: TGCGCCAGCAGCGAGCAGCGGGGACAGGGGGCTGGAAACATTCAGTACTTC. Protein product: CASSEQRGQGAGNIQYF.

The table lists this clone with a few counts. The chain joins TRBV18 to TRBJ2-4, with TRBD2 as a possible D gene (7 bases). Germline V gene data show CDR1 as KGHSH and CDR2 as LQKENI. Trimming took off 6 bases at V and 3 bases at J, with 9 bases between the two ends. This CDR3 is built from 13 residues. The CDR3 DNA is TGTGCCAGCTCGGGAGGGGGCAAAAACATTCAGTACTTC. Translating gives CASSGGGKNIQYF.

The chain recombines TRBV6-4 with TRBJ1-5, with D possibly TRBD1 on 6 matching bases. V lost 2 bases, J lost 2 bases, and 19 bases lay in between. CDR3 length: 18 residues. Germline values: CDR1 MRHNA, CDR2 SNTAGT. The CDR3 sequence: CASSDLHHTGNGNQPQHF. The CDR3 DNA sequence: TGTGCCAGCAGTGACCTTCATCACACAGGGAATGGCAATCAGCCCCAGCATTTT.

The rearrangement uses TRBV7-2 and TRBJ2-7, with 10 nucleotides matching TRBD2. CDR3 size: 18 residues. The V segment lost 5 bases and the J segment 6 bases; nucleotides outside the gene matches: 19. Germline V gene sequence: CDR1 SGHTA, CDR2 FQGNSA. CDR3 amino acids: CASSKKPPPGLAGAEQYF. The CDR3 nucleotides are TGTGCCAGCAGCAAAAAACCTCCTCCGGGGCTAGCGGGAGCCGAGCAGTACTTC.

The chain employs TRBV9 and TRBJ2-6, with unresolved D. The CDR3 totals 13 residues. Germline-derived CDR1 and CDR2 are SGDLS and YYNGEE. For the CDR3, the DNA is TGTGCATGCGAAGGAGCCGGGGCCAACGTCCTGACTTTC. Amino acid sequence: CACEGAGANVLTF. The whole variable domain, remainder taken from reference TRBV9 and TRBJ2-6, is DSGVTQTPKHLITATGQRVTLRCSPRSGDLSVYWYQQSLDQGLQFLIQYYNGEERAKGNILERFSAQQFPDLHSELNLSSLELGDSALYFCACEGAGANVLTFGAGSRLTVL.

The table lists this clone with a few counts. This chain uses TRBV7-9 with TRBJ1-1, with TRBD1 matching 8 bases. The CDR3 spans 14 residues. CDR1 is SEHNR, CDR2 FQNEAQ, per germline (reference sequence). J was trimmed by 0 bases and V by 3 bases; bases with no gene match: 0. CDR3 in DNA: TGTGCCAGCAGCTTGGGACAGGTGAACACTGAAGCTTTCTTT. It is translated as CASSLGQVNTEAFF.